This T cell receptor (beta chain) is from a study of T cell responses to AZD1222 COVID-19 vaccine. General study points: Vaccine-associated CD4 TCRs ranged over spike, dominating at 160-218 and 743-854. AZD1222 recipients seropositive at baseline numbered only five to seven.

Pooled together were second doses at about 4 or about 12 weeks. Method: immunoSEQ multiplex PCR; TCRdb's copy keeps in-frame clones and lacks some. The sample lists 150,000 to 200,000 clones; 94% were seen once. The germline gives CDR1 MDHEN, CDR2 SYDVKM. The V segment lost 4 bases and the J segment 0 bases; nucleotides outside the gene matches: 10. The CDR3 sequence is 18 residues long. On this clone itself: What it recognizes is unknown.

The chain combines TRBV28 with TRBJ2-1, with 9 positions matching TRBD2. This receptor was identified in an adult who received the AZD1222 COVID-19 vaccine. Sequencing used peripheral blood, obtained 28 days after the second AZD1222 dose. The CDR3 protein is CASSSYTSGQSSYNEQFF. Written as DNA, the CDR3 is TGTGCCAGCAGTTCATACACTAGCGGGCAAAGCTCCTACAATGAGCAGTTCTTC.